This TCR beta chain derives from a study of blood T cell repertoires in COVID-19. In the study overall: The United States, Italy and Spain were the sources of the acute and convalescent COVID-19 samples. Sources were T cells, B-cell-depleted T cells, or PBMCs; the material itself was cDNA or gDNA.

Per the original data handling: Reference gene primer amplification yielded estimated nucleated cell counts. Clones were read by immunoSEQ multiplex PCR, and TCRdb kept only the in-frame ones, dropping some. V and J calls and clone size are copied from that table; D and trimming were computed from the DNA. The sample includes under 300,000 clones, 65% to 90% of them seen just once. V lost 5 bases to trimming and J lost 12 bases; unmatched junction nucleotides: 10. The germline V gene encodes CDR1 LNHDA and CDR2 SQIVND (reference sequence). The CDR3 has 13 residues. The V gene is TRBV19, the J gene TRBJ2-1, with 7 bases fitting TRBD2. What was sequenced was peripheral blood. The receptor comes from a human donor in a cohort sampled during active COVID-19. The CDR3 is CASSAAGAVGQFF. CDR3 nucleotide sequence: TGTGCCAGTAGTGCCGCGGGAGCTGTCGGGCAGTTCTTC. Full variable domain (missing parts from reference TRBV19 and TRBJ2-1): DGGITQSPKYLFRKEGQNVTLSCEQNLNHDAMYWYRQDPGQGLRLIYYSQIVNDFQKGDIAEGYSVSREKKESFPLTVTSAQKNPTAFYLCASSAAGAVGQFFGPGTRLTVL.